These 4 T cell receptor beta chains were all obtained from the same sample, sequenced in a study of blood T cell repertoires in COVID-19. Clones were sequenced by immunoSEQ multiplex PCR, and TCRdb holds only the in-frame ones, with some missing. The sample gives over 150,000 clones, 85% to 95% of which show up once; 0.5% to 0.65% is in the top ten. Input material: peripheral blood. These receptors all come from a man aged 50-59 years with acute or convalescent COVID-19.

This clone was found once. The chain is built from TRBV7-2 and TRBJ1-2, with 12 bases matching TRBD1. V trimming: 5 bases; J trimming: 0 bases; junction bases outside the gene matches: 13. Germline values: CDR1 SGHTA, CDR2 FQGNSA. This CDR3 is 19 amino acids long. The CDR3 bases are TGTGCCAGCAGCCAAACCGGGACAGGGGGCGCAGCTTCTAACTATGGCTACACCTTC. The encoded protein is CASSQTGTGGAASNYGYTF.

This sequence joins TRBV6-6 and TRBJ1-6; no clear D. Trimming stripped 8 bases from V and 0 bases from J, with 11 bases between. The CDR3 is 15 amino acids. The V gene's germline CDR1 is MNHNY and CDR2 SVGAGI (reference sequence). The CDR3 reads CASADGPSYNSPLHF. Written as DNA, the CDR3 is TGTGCCAGCGCCGATGGGCCCTCCTATAATTCACCCCTCCACTTT.

V and J are TRBV9 and TRBJ1-5; D possibly corresponds to TRBD1 (6 bases). Germline CDR1 reads SGDLS; CDR2 reads YYNGEE. The CDR3 is 13 residues long. Deletions cut 5 bases from V and 6 bases from J, with 12 bases between. The CDR3 spells CASSTGIGQPQHF. The DNA of the CDR3 is TGTGCCAGCAGTACAGGGATCGGTCAGCCCCAGCATTTT.

V gene TRBV5-1 combines with J gene TRBJ2-3, with 11 bases identical to TRBD2. Germline V CDR1 and CDR2: SGHRS, YFSETQ. The J segment lost 4 bases and the V segment lost 4 bases, leaving 11 bases of the junction unmatched. The CDR3 loop spans 17 amino acids. CDR3 region: CASSASFSGGASDTQYF. The CDR3 DNA sequence: TGCGCCAGCAGCGCGAGTTTTAGCGGGGGGGCGTCAGATACGCAGTATTTT.